The 20 T cell receptor beta chains given below trace back to one sample, sequenced in a study of prognosis after radiotherapy for stage I lung cancer. TCR beta CDR3 amplification from genomic DNA was performed by two-round multiplex PCR. Primers were specific to each TRBV and TRBJ gene in first-round PCR. One entry per CDR3 protein, called by TCRdb with MiXCR from the multiplex PCR reads. There are some 39,000 distinct CDR3 sequences in the sample; around 22% occur only once, and less than 30% lies in the top ten. The source material was PBMCs, sampled before or after stereotactic body radiation therapy (not recorded which). The receptors were gathered from a donor of 50 years or more with non-small cell lung cancer.

At least ten counts were recorded for this clonotype. The rearrangement uses TRBV2 and TRBJ1-1; possibly TRBD1 for D (6 bases). Trimming left V 4 bases short and J 0 bases short, with 24 bases between. CDR1 is SNHLY, CDR2 FYNNEI, per germline. CDR3 length equals 19 residues. For the CDR3, the DNA is TGTGCCAGCAGTGGCCCGACAGGTCAGGGTCCTAATATGAACACTGAAGCTTTCTTT. It specifies CASSGPTGQGPNMNTEAFF.

In the case of this clonotype: A much larger clone is a single base away; this may be a read error. The CDR3, as DNA: TGTGCCTCTAACAACAGGGGATCCTACGGGCAGTACTTC. Its translation: CASNNRGSYGQYF. The gene calls are TRBV6-2 or TRBV6-3 and TRBJ2-7; 7 nucleotides line up with TRBD1. Germline CDR1 MNHEY, CDR2 SVGEGT. CDR3 length equals 13 residues.

On this clonotype itself: A read error may account for a junction end that differs from germline. The rearrangement joins TRBV5-1 to TRBJ2-1; 10 nucleotides line up with TRBD2. This CDR3 contains 13 residues. Germline CDR1 is SGHRS and CDR2 is YFSETQ. Written as DNA, the CDR3 is TGCGCCAGCGGCGAGGATAGCGGGGGGACACAGTCCTTC. This sequence encodes CASGEDSGGTQSF. The full variable domain, in which reference TRBV5-1 and TRBJ2-1 provide the parts outside the CDR3, is KAGVTQTPRYLIKTRGQQVTLSCSPISGHRSVSWYQQTPGQGLQFLFEYFSETQRNKGNFPGRFSGRQFSNSRSEMNVSTLELGDSALYLCASGEDSGGTQSFGPGTRLTVL.

This clonotype was seen ten or more times. The rearrangement links TRBV20-1 to TRBJ1-6; 8 bases are shared with TRBD1. The CDR3 spans 15 residues. J was trimmed by 10 bases and V by 6 bases; bases with no gene match: 14. CDR1 DFQATT and CDR2 SNEGSKA come from the germline V gene (reference sequence). The chain's CDR3 is CSAWDRFENNSPLHF. DNA for the CDR3: TGCAGTGCGTGGGACAGGTTTGAGAACAACTCACCCCTCCACTTT.

Points on this clonotype: A read error likely explains this, since a far larger clone differs by one base. The rearrangement joins TRBV6-9 to TRBJ1-5, with D maybe TRBD1 (6 bases). The V gene's germline CDR1 is MNHGY and CDR2 SVAAGI. This CDR3 has 15 amino acids. CDR3 bases: TGTGCCAGCAGTTCACAGGGCAATAGCAATCAGCCCCAGCAATTT. Its protein is CASSSQGNSNQPQQF.

Comment on this clonotype: A read error may explain this, as a much larger clone is one base away. The CDR3 DNA is TGTTCCAGCAGTTACTCTCTACAGGGGTTTAGCGAAAAACTGTTTTTT. Amino acid sequence: CSSSYSLQGFSEKLFF. The rearrangement joins TRBV6-5 to TRBJ1-4; 7 bases map to TRBD1. The length of the CDR3 is 16 residues. CDR1 and CDR2 from the germline V gene are MNHEY and SVGAGI.

This clonotype has at least ten counts. This chain uses TRBV5-6 with TRBJ1-2; D is unclear. Trimming stripped 2 bases from V and 3 bases from J, with 14 bases between. This CDR3 has 15 residues. Per the germline V gene, CDR1 is SGHDT and CDR2 is YYEEEE. The CDR3, as DNA: TGTGCCAGCAGCTTTTCGGACGTACGGGACTATGGCTACACCTTC. Protein product: CASSFSDVRDYGYTF.

This clonotype was picked up many times. The chain links TRBV6-5 to TRBJ1-1; D is unresolved. Trimming shortened V by 2 bases and J by 4 bases, and 8 bases separated the two germline ends. The germline V gene encodes CDR1 MNHEY and CDR2 SVGAGI. The CDR3 has 13 residues. The CDR3 spells CASSYTGGTEAFF. The CDR3 DNA is TGTGCCAGCAGTTACACGGGCGGCACTGAAGCTTTCTTT.

To note about this clonotype: One junction end does not reproduce the germline sequence, and a read error may be involved. The genes are TRBV27 and TRBJ1-3, with D uncertain. CDR1 and CDR2 (germline): MNHEY, SMNVEV (reference sequence). The CDR3 loop spans 15 amino acids. CDR3 loop: CASILRGSSVNTIYF. Written as DNA, the CDR3 is TGTGCCAGCATTTTACGGGGAAGCTCTGTAAACACCATATATTTT.

The chain uses TRBV7-2 and TRBJ1-4; perhaps TRBD1 as D (5 bases). The CDR3 sequence is 18 residues long. Germline values: CDR1 SGHTA, CDR2 FQGNSA. V dropped 1 base and J dropped 3 bases, with 18 bases sitting between them. The CDR3 DNA sequence: TGTGCCAGCAGCTTAGTTTGGTCGGTCAGGGCAGCTAATGAAAAACTGTTTTTT. This codes for CASSLVWSVRAANEKLFF.

Regarding this clonotype: A read error may be the cause here, since a much bigger clone is one base away. The CDR3 region is CSSNRVQPQHF. The CDR3 DNA is TGTTCCAGCAACAGGGTTCAGCCCCAGCATTTT. This chain uses TRBV5-6 with TRBJ1-5; D may be TRBD1 (6 bases). Germline V gives CDR1 SGHDT, CDR2 YYEEEE. The length of the CDR3 is 11 residues.

This clonotype was counted ten times or more. The chain combines TRBV27 with TRBJ2-2, with TRBD2 matching over 10 bases. Germline CDR1 and CDR2: MNHEY and SMNVEV (reference sequence). The CDR3 length is 16 residues. V gave up 1 base and J gave up 1 base; unmatched junction bases: 0. The CDR3 sequence: CASSLLAGGNTGELFF. CDR3 coding DNA: TGTGCCAGCAGTTTATTAGCGGGAGGGAACACCGGGGAGCTGTTTTTT.

There are many counts of this clonotype. This chain links TRBV9 with TRBJ2-3; D might be TRBD2 (6 bases). Germline CDR1 and CDR2: SGDLS and YYNGEE. The CDR3 is 15 residues long. V lost 0 bases to trimming and J lost 1 base, with 9 bases between them. The CDR3 spells CASSVAWGGTDTQYF. In nucleotides, the CDR3 is TGTGCCAGCAGCGTAGCGTGGGGGGGCACAGATACGCAGTATTTT.

This clonotype was seen many times. This chain uses TRBV19 with TRBJ2-3; D not resolved. Trimming took 3 bases from V and 0 from J, leaving 10 bases between them. This CDR3 has 15 amino acids. CDR1 LNHDA and CDR2 SQIVND come from the germline V gene (reference sequence). In DNA, the CDR3 is TGTGCCAGTAGTATGGATATAAGTAGCACAGATACGCAGTATTTT. Its translation is CASSMDISSTDTQYF.

This clonotype was found many times. The J gene is TRBJ1-3, the V gene TRBV2; unclear D gene. Germline loops: CDR1 SNHLY, CDR2 FYNNEI. Trimming removed 5 bases from V and 6 bases from J, with 11 bases in between. The CDR3 totals 13 residues. CDR3 sequence: CASSLDEKNTIYF. The CDR3 DNA sequence: TGTGCCAGCAGTCTAGACGAAAAAAACACCATATATTTT. Based on the CDR3 plus reference TRBV2 and TRBJ1-3, the full variable domain is EPEVTQTPSHQVTQMGQEVILRCVPISNHLYFYWYRQILGQKVEFLVSFYNNEISEKSEIFDDQFSVERPDGSNFTLKIRSTKLEDSAMYFCASSLDEKNTIYFGEGSWLTVV.

As concerns this clonotype: A much larger clone differs from this one at a single base, so this may be a read error. V usage is TRBV10-3 and J usage is TRBJ2-7; 7 bases are shared with TRBD2. Germline CDR1 ENHRY, CDR2 SYGVKD. This CDR3 has 12 amino acids. The CDR3 sequence is CVISGTTYEQYF. The DNA of the CDR3 is TGTGTCATCAGCGGGACCACCTACGAGCAGTACTTC.

The V gene is TRBV20-1, the J gene TRBJ2-7; 10 nucleotides match TRBD2. The CDR3 loop spans 13 amino acids. V lost 6 bases, J lost 6 bases, and 8 bases stayed unmatched. The germline V gene encodes CDR1 DFQATT and CDR2 SNEGSKA (reference sequence). As DNA, the CDR3 is TGCAGTGCGAAAACTAGCGGGGCGACCGAGCAGTACTTC. This codes for CSAKTSGATEQYF.

This clonotype was counted at least ten times. V and J are TRBV20-1 and TRBJ2-1, with D uncertain. The length of the CDR3 is 11 residues. The germline gives CDR1 DFQATT, CDR2 SNEGSKA (reference sequence). Here the CDR3 reads CKVGTYNEQFF. In nucleotides, the CDR3 is TGCAAGGTGGGAACCTACAATGAGCAGTTCTTC.

With respect to this clonotype: An end of the junction does not agree with germline; a read error may underlie this. V usage is TRBV10-3 and J usage is TRBJ2-1; tentatively, D is TRBD1 or TRBD2 (5 bases each). CDR1 is ENHRY, CDR2 SYGVKD, per germline. The CDR3 contains 16 residues. The CDR3: CTISESGRNSYNEQFF. Here the CDR3 DNA reads TGTACCATCAGTGAGTCGGGGCGTAACTCCTACAATGAGCAGTTCTTC.

By share, this clonotype counts as medium-sized. The gene calls are TRBV5-1 and TRBJ1-6; D perhaps matches TRBD1 (5 bases). The CDR3 totals 14 residues. Germline V CDR1 and CDR2: SGHRS, YFSETQ. With 5 bases removed from V and 7 bases from J, the gap between germline ends came to 13 bases. CDR3 nucleotides: TGCGCCAGCAGGCAGACAGCAGACAATTCACCCCTCCACTTT. Its protein product is CASRQTADNSPLHF.